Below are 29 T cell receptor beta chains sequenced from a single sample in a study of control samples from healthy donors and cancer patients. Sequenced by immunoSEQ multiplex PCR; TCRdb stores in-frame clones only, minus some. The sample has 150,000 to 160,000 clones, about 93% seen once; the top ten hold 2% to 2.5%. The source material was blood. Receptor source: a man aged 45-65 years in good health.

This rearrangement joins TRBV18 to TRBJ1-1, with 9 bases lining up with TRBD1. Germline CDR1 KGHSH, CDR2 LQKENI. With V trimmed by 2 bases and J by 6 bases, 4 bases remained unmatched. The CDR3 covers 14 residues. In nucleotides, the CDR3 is TGTGCCAGCTCACCAGGACAGGGGATCGCTGAAGCTTTCTTT. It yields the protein CASSPGQGIAEAFF.

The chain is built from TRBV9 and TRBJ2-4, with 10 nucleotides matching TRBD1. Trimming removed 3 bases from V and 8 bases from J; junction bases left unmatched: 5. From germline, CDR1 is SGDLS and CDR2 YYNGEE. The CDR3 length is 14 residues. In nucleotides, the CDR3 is TGTGCCAGCAGCGCCCCCGGGACAGGGGACATTCAGTACTTC. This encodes CASSAPGTGDIQYF.

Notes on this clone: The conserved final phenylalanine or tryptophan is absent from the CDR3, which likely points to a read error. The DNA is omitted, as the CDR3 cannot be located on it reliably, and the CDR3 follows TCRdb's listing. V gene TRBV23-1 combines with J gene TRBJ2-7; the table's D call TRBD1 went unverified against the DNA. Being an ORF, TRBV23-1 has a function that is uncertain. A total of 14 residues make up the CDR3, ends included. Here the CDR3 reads CASSQHEPGQGAPP.

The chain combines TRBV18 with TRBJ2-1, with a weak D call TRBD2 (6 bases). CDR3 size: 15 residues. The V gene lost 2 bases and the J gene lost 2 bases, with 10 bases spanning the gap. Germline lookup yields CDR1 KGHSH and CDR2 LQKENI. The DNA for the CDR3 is TGTGCCAGCTCACCATACGGGGGAACCTACAATGAGCAGTTCTTC. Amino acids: CASSPYGGTYNEQFF.

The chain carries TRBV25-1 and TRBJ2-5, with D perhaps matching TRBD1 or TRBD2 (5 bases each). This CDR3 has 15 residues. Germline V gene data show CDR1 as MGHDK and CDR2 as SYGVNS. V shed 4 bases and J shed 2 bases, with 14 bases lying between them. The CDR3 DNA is TGTGCCAGCAGTGCCCCGACGGGGCGGCAAGAGACCCAGTACTTC. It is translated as CASSAPTGRQETQYF.

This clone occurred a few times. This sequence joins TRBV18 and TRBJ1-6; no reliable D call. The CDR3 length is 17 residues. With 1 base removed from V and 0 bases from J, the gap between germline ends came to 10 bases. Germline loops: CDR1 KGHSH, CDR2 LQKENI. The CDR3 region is CASSPLSLSSYNSPLHF. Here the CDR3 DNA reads TGTGCCAGCTCACCACTCAGCCTGAGCTCCTATAATTCACCCCTCCACTTT.

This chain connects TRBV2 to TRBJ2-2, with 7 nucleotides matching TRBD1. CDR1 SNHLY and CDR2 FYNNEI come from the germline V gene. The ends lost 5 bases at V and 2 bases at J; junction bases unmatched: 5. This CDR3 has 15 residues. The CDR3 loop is CASSRQGTNTGELFF. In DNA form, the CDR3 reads TGTGCCAGCAGTCGACAGGGTACTAACACCGGGGAGCTGTTTTTT.

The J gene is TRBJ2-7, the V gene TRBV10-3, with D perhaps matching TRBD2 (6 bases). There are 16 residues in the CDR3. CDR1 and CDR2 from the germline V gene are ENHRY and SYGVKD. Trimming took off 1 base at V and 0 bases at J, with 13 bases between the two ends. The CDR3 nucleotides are TGTGCCATCAGTGAGTGGGGAAGGGGAGGCTCCTACGAGCAGTACTTC. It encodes CAISEWGRGGSYEQYF.

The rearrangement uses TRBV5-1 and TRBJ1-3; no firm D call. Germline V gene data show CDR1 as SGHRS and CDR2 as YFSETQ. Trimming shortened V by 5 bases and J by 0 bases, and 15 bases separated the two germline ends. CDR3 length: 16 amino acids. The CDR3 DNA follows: TGCGCCAGCAGTTTTTCCGGACTTAGCTCTGGAAACACCATATATTTT. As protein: CASSFSGLSSGNTIYF.

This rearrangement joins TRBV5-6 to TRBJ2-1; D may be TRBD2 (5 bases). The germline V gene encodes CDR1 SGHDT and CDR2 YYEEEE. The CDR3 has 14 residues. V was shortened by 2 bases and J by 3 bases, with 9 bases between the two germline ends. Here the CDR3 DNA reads TGTGCCAGCAGCTTACCCGGGAACTACAATGAGCAGTTCTTC. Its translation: CASSLPGNYNEQFF.

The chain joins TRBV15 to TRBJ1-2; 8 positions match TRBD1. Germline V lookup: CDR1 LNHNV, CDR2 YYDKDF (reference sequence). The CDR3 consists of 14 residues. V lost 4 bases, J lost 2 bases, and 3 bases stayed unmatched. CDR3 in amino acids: CATSNDRGNYGYTF. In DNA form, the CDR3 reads TGTGCCACCAGCAACGACAGGGGAAACTATGGCTACACCTTC.

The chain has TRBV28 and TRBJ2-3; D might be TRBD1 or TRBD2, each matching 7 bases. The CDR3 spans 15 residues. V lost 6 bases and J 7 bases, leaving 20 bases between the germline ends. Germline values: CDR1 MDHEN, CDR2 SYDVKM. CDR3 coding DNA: TGTGCCAGCAGCACAGGGGAGGGGAGAGTTCATACGCAGTATTTT. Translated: CASSTGEGRVHTQYF.

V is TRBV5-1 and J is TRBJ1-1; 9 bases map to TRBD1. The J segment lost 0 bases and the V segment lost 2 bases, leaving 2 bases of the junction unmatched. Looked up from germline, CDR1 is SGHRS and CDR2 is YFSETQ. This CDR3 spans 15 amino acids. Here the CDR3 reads CASSFTGGVNTEAFF. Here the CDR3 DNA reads TGCGCCAGCAGCTTTACAGGGGGCGTGAACACTGAAGCTTTCTTT.

The CDR3 coding sequence is TGTGCCAGCAGCCCTACAGGGGAGAAGGGGAAAAACATTCAGTACTTC. Amino acid sequence: CASSPTGEKGKNIQYF. The J gene is TRBJ2-4, the V gene TRBV3-1 (or the pseudogene TRBV3-2); TRBD1 aligns across 7 bases. V dropped 4 bases and J dropped 4; count of bases not matched to a gene: 10. The germline CDR1 and CDR2 sequences are LGHDT and YNNKEL (reference sequence). The CDR3 length is 16 residues.

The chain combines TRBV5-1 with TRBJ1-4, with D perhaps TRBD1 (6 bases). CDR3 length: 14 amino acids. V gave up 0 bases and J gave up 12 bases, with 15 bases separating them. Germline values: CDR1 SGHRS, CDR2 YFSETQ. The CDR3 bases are TGCGCCAGCAGCTTGGGACAGGCTCGCCCGGAACTGTTTTTT. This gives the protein CASSLGQARPELFF.

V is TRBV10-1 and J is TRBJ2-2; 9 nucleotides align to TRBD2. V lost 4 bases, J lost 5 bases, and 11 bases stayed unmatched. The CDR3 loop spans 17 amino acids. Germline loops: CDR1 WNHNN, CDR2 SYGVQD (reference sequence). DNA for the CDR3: TGCGCCAGCAGTGTTGTTGCGGGAGGGCCTCAGACCGGGGAGCTGTTTTTT. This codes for CASSVVAGGPQTGELFF.

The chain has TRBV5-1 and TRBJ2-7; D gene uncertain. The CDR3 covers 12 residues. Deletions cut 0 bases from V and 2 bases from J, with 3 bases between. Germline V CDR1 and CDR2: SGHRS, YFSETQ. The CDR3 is CASSLEPYEQYF. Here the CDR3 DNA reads TGCGCCAGCAGCTTGGAACCCTACGAGCAGTACTTC.

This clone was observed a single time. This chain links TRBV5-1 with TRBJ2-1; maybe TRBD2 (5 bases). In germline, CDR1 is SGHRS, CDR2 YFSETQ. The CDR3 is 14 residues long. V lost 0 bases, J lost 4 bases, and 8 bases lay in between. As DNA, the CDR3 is TGCGCCAGCAGCTTGGTGCTAGCATACAATGAGCAGTTCTTC. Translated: CASSLVLAYNEQFF.

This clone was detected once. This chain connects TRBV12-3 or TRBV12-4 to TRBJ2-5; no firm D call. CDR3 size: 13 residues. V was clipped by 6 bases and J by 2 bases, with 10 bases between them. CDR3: CASSPAVQETQYF. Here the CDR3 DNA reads TGTGCCAGCAGCCCGGCGGTACAAGAGACCCAGTACTTC.

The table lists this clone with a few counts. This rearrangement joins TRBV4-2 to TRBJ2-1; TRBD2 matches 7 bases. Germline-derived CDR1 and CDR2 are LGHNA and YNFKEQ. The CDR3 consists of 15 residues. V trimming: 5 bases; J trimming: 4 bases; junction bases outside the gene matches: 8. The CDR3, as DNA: TGTGCCAGCAGCAAGATGGGGGAGGGGTACAATGAGCAGTTCTTC. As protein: CASSKMGEGYNEQFF.

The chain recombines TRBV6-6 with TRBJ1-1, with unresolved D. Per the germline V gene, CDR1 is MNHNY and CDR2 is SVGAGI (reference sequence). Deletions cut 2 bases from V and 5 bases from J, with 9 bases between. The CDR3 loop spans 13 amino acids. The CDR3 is CASSYHGVTEAFF. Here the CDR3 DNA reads TGTGCCAGCAGTTACCATGGGGTAACTGAAGCTTTCTTT.

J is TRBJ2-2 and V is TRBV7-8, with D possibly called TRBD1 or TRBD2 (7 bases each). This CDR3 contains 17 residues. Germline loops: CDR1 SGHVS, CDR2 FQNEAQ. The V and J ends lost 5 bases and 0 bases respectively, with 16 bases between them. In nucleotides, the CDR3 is TGTGCCAGCAGCCCTAGACAGGGAGGGGCGAACACCGGGGAGCTGTTTTTT. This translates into CASSPRQGGANTGELFF. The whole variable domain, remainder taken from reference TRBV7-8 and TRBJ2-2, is GAGVSQSPRYKVAKRGQDVALRCDPISGHVSLFWYQQALGQGPEFLTYFQNEAQLDKSGLPSDRFFAERPEGSVSTLKIQRTQQEDSAVYLCASSPRQGGANTGELFFGEGSRLTVL.

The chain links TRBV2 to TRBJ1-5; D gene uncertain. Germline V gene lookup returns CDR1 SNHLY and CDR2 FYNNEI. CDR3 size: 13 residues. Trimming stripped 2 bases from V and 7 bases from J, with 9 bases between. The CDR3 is CASSEMLGQPQHF. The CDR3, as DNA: TGTGCCAGCAGTGAAATGTTAGGGCAGCCCCAGCATTTT.

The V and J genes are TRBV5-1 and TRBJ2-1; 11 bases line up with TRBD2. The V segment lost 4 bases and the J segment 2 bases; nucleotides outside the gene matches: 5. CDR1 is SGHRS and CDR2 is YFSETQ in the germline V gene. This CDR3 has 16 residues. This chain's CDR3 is CASSPRLAGPYNEQFF. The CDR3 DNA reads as TGCGCCAGCAGCCCACGACTAGCGGGACCCTACAATGAGCAGTTCTTC.

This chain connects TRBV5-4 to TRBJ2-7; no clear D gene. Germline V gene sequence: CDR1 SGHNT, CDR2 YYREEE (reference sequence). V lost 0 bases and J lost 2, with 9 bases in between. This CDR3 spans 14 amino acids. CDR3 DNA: TGTGCCAGCAGCTTGGAGGACCACGCCTACGAGCAGTACTTC. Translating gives CASSLEDHAYEQYF.

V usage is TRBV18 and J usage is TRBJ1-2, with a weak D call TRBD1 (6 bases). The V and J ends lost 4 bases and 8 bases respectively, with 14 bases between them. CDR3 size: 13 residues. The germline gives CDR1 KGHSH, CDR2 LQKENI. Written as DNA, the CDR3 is TGTGCCAGCTCACTTGAAAGCAGGGGAGGCTACACCTTC. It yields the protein CASSLESRGGYTF.

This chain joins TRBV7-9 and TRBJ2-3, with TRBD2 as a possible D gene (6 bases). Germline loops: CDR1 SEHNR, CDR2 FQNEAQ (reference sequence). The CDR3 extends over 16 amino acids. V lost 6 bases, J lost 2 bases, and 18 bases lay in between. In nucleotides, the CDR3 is TGTGCCAGCAGGTCCCTGACTAGTGGGCCCACAGATACGCAGTATTTT. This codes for CASRSLTSGPTDTQYF.

CDR3 protein: CSVGFPNVPQETQYF. CDR3 DNA: TGCAGCGTTGGGTTCCCCAATGTACCCCAAGAGACCCAGTACTTC. This sequence joins TRBV29-1 and TRBJ2-5; no clear D. The V end lost 4 bases, the J end lost 1 base, and 16 bases lay between the germline ends. The CDR3 extends over 15 amino acids. CDR1 SQVTM and CDR2 ANQGSEA come from the germline V gene.

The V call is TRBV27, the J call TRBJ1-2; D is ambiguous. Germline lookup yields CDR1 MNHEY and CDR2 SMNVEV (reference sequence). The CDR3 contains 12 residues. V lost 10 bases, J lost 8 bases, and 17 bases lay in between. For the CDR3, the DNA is TGTGCCACCACTAACGGTTTTGGGGGCTACACCTTC. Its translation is CATTNGFGGYTF.